The T cell receptor (beta chain) under discussion was sequenced for a study of shared clonotypes between healthy human individuals. Naive CD8 cells comprised CD45RO-negative, CCR7-positively selected cells, excluding terminally differentiated effector memory CD45RA+ cells. The CDR3 length is 15 residues. V gave up 4 bases and J gave up 1 base; unmatched junction bases: 6. CDR1 MGHRA and CDR2 YSYEKL come from the germline V gene. Assay used: immunoSEQ multiplex PCR; TCRdb lists only in-frame clones, some missing. The sample lists under 2,000,000 clones, less than 95% seen once, with roughly 1% in the top ten.

Sequences were obtained from naive CD8+ T cells sorted from blood. The chain carries TRBV4-1 and TRBJ2-7; 8 positions match TRBD1. The sequence came from a man aged 18 to 29 in good health. CDR3 sequence (DNA): TGCGCCAGCAGCCGGCGGACAGGGACTTCCTACGAGCAGTACTTC. Its translation is CASSRRTGTSYEQYF.